The rows below give T cell receptor beta chains drawn from one sample of a study of shared clonotypes between healthy human individuals. Libraries were prepared by immunoSEQ multiplex PCR; TCRdb keeps only in-frame clonotypes and omits some of them. The sample has roughly 2,300,000 clones; around 92% are singletons. The specimen sequenced was naive CD4+ T cells from PBMCs. Receptors were obtained from a young man in good health. Some clones in this sample may be carry-over from other donors' samples. The CDR3 runs from the conserved cysteine through the conserved F or W. D genes are given only for firm matches. A row's size may be missing; if present it is once, few, many or a size class.

cdr3_nt	cdr3_aa	v_call	j_call	clone_size	d_call
TGCGCCAGCAGCCATGGACGGAACTATGGCTACACCTTC	CASSHGRNYGYTF	TRBV5-1	TRBJ1-2	-	-
TGTGCCAGCAGTTTATCCGGCGGGGAGACCCAGTACTTC	CASSLSGGETQYF	TRBV28	TRBJ2-5	-	-
TGTGCCAGCAGTTACCCCCAGGGGGCGCAGAACGAGCAGTACTTC	CASSYPQGAQNEQYF	TRBV6-7	TRBJ2-7	-	TRBD1
TGCAGTGCTAGTATCCCAGATACGCAGTATTTT	CSASIPDTQYF	TRBV20-1	TRBJ2-3	-	-
TGTGCCAGCAGCGACCTGATGAGCTACACCTTC	CASSDLMSYTF	TRBV7-9	TRBJ1-2	-	-
TGTGCCAGCAGCCGTAGTGTGGGGACAGGCAACTATGGCTACACCTTC	CASSRSVGTGNYGYTF	TRBV9	TRBJ1-2	once	TRBD1
TGTGCCAGCAGCTTATCAGGCTACAATCAGCCCCAGCATTTT	CASSLSGYNQPQHF	TRBV7-6	TRBJ1-5	-	-
TGCGCCAGCAGCCAAGATGTCGGAGGGGGCTACACTGAAGCTTTCTTT	CASSQDVGGGYTEAFF	TRBV4-3	TRBJ1-1	few	TRBD1
TGTGCCAGCAGTCCCCCCGGGGCTACGCAGTATTTT	CASSPPGATQYF	TRBV6-6	TRBJ2-3	-	-
TGTGCCAGCAGCCCCTACTCTGGAAACACCATATATTTT	CASSPYSGNTIYF	TRBV11-2	TRBJ1-3	-	-
TGTGCCAGCAGCGTAACTTCCACCGGGGAGCTGTTTTTT	CASSVTSTGELFF	TRBV9	TRBJ2-2	few	-
TGTGCCAGCAGTGAACTGGTCAACTACGAGCAGTACTTC	CASSELVNYEQYF	TRBV25-1	TRBJ2-7	-	-
TGTGCCAGCAGCCCACGGGCGGGACAGGGTAGGGAAAAACTGTTTTTT	CASSPRAGQGREKLFF	TRBV7-2	TRBJ1-4	-	TRBD1
TGTGCCAGCAGCGTAGCGGGAGGGCCCTCGGGCGCAGATACGCAGTATTTT	CASSVAGGPSGADTQYF	TRBV9	TRBJ2-3	-	TRBD2
TGTGCCAGCAGCTTAGGCGGGGCAGGATCAGAGACCCAGTACTTC	CASSLGGAGSETQYF	TRBV7-9	TRBJ2-5	-	-
TGTGCCAGCACCCATGGTGGGGCAGGGGGAAACACTGAAGCTTTCTTT	CASTHGGAGGNTEAFF	TRBV28	TRBJ1-1	-	TRBD1
TGTGCCAGCAGCCCTACAGAATACTTGAACACTGAAGCTTTCTTT	CASSPTEYLNTEAFF	TRBV9	TRBJ1-1	-	-
TGTGCCAGCAATAGACAGGGACAGGTTCGTTCTGAAGCTTTCTTT	CASNRQGQVRSEAFF	TRBV28	TRBJ1-1	-	TRBD1
TGTGCCAGCAGTGACAGGGGGAACACTGAAGCTTTCTTT	CASSDRGNTEAFF	TRBV2	TRBJ1-1	few	-
TGTGCCAGCAGCCCAAACAGGGAATCCTATGGCTACACCTTC	CASSPNRESYGYTF	TRBV7-2	TRBJ1-2	-	-
TGTGCCAGCAGCTTGGCGGCCCGAACGGCTGGGGCCAACGTCCTGACTTTC	CASSLAARTAGANVLTF	TRBV5-4	TRBJ2-6	-	-
TGTGCCAGCAGGACGGGGACAGCAGCTGAGCAGTACTTC	CASRTGTAAEQYF	TRBV6-5	TRBJ2-7	-	TRBD1
TGTGCCGGATCCGGGACAGGCAGCCAGCCCCAGCATTTT	CAGSGTGSQPQHF	TRBV19	TRBJ1-5	-	TRBD1
TGCGCCAGCAGCCAATCAACAGGGTCCGATGGCTACACCTTC	CASSQSTGSDGYTF	TRBV4-3	TRBJ1-2	-	-
TGTGCCAGCCGATATCGCGGGTGGGGGAGCTCCTACGAGCAGTACTTC	CASRYRGWGSSYEQYF	TRBV28	TRBJ2-7	-	-
TGTGCCAGTAGTATAGCCCGGGGATCAGAGACCCAGTACTTC	CASSIARGSETQYF	TRBV19	TRBJ2-5	-	-
TGCGCCAGCAGCCATCAGGACAGGGGCACTGAAGCTTTCTTT	CASSHQDRGTEAFF	TRBV4-1	TRBJ1-1	-	TRBD1
TGTGCCAGCAGCTTGGTGACTCAGGCCACTGAAGCTTTCTTT	CASSLVTQATEAFF	TRBV5-5	TRBJ1-1	-	-
TGTGCCAGCAGTGGGGCCGGGCCTCTCTATGGCTACACCTTC	CASSGAGPLYGYTF	TRBV6-6	TRBJ1-2	-	-
TGTGCCAGCAGCTATACGTGGGGTCGCGATCAGCCCCAGCATTTT	CASSYTWGRDQPQHF	TRBV7-8	TRBJ1-5	few	-
TGCGCCAGCAGCCGAATGGCAAGAACTAGCACAGATACGCAGTATTTT	CASSRMARTSTDTQYF	TRBV5-1	TRBJ2-3	-	-
TGTGCCAGCAGCGTAGAGGGGAGGGGGAACACCGGGGAGCTGTTTTTT	CASSVEGRGNTGELFF	TRBV9	TRBJ2-2	-	TRBD2
TGCGCCAGCAGCTTGGTAACAAGCGGGCTCCAAGAGACCCAGTACTTC	CASSLVTSGLQETQYF	TRBV5-1	TRBJ2-5	-	-
TGTGCCAGCAGCTTACATCGGTTGGATACGCAGTATTTT	CASSLHRLDTQYF	TRBV7-8	TRBJ2-3	-	-
TGTGCCAGCAGTCAGGTGGGGTTTTCAGAGACCCAGTACTTC	CASSQVGFSETQYF	TRBV6-6	TRBJ2-5	-	-
TGCGCCAGCCGACAGGGCCCTAATGAAAAACTGTTTTTT	CASRQGPNEKLFF	TRBV5-1	TRBJ1-4	-	TRBD1
TGTGCCAGTAGTAGTCGGCGGCAGAGCTTCACCGGGGAGCTGTTTTTT	CASSSRRQSFTGELFF	TRBV19	TRBJ2-2	once	-
TGTGCCAGCAGCTTGGAGGGAGGGCGCGGTGAGCAGTTCTTC	CASSLEGGRGEQFF	TRBV5-4	TRBJ2-1	-	TRBD2
TGTGCCAGCAGTCCCGGCGGGACAGGGGTCGGAGAGACCCAGTACTTC	CASSPGGTGVGETQYF	TRBV5-4	TRBJ2-5	-	TRBD1
TGTGCCAGCTCACCACCGGGGGACAGGACCTCCGGAAACACCATATATTTT	CASSPPGDRTSGNTIYF	TRBV18	TRBJ1-3	-	TRBD1
TGCAGCGCCTGGAACACTGAAGCTTTCTTT	CSAWNTEAFF	TRBV29-1	TRBJ1-1	-	-
TGCGCCAGCAGCCAAGGAGGTGATACGCAGTATTTT	CASSQGGDTQYF	TRBV4-3	TRBJ2-3	-	-
TGCGCCAGCAGCTTTGCGGGGGTAGGCTACGAGCAGTACTTC	CASSFAGVGYEQYF	TRBV5-1	TRBJ2-7	-	TRBD2
TGCGCCAGCAGCCTAGGGACAGGGAATGAAGCTTTCTTT	CASSLGTGNEAFF	TRBV5-1	TRBJ1-1	-	TRBD1
TGCGCCAGCAGCCCGTGGGGTACGGCCCTCCAAGAGACCCAGTACTTC	CASSPWGTALQETQYF	TRBV4-1	TRBJ2-5	-	-
TGTGCCAGCAGCCTAATCTCAGGGAGCGAAGCTTTCTTT	CASSLISGSEAFF	TRBV7-6	TRBJ1-1	once	-
TGTGCCAGCAGCCCGACAGGGGGCTCAAGGCAGCCCCAGCATTTT	CASSPTGGSRQPQHF	TRBV28	TRBJ1-5	-	TRBD1
TGTGCCAGCAGGGGAGGGACTAGCTCCTACGAGCAGTACTTC	CASRGGTSSYEQYF	TRBV6-5	TRBJ2-7	-	TRBD2
TGTGCCAGCAGTCCGTTCGTTTTGAAGACATTATCGGAGCAGTTCTTC	CASSPFVLKTLSEQFF	TRBV28	TRBJ2-1	-	-
TGTGCCAGCAGTACACTGAATCAGCCCCAGCATTTT	CASSTLNQPQHF	TRBV28	TRBJ1-5	once	-
TGTGCCAGCAGTTTATCGGGAGAGCAGTACTTC	CASSLSGEQYF	TRBV28	TRBJ2-7	-	-
TGTGCCAGCGGTTGGCTAGCGGGAACCTCGGCTGGGGAGCTGTTTTTT	CASGWLAGTSAGELFF	TRBV6-5	TRBJ2-2	few	TRBD2
TGCGCCAGCAGCTTCCGACTAGCGGGAGAGGCAGATACGCAGTATTTT	CASSFRLAGEADTQYF	TRBV5-1	TRBJ2-3	-	TRBD2
TGTGCCAGCAGCCTAGTGGACCGTGCCTATGGCTACACCTTC	CASSLVDRAYGYTF	TRBV2	TRBJ1-2	-	-